This TCR beta chain was profiled in a study of blood T cell repertoires in COVID-19. Whole-study context: Both acute and convalescent COVID-19 samples were obtained from the United States, Italy and Spain.

Original processing methods: Scientists estimated how many nucleated cells there were by amplifying reference gene primers. This table comes from immunoSEQ multiplex PCR, and its TCRdb copy is limited to in-frame clones, with some not included. That table gives V, J and clone size, and the DNA gave D and trimming. The table has around 190,000 clones, roughly 86% seen once. CDR1 and CDR2 (germline): LGHDT, YNNKEL (reference sequence). This CDR3 is built from 12 residues. The germline V and J ends were trimmed by 1 base and 10 bases, with 7 bases remaining between them. Sequenced material: PBMCs or T cells enriched from blood (not recorded which). The sequence was collected from a woman aged 40 to 50 in a cohort exposed to, infected with or recovered from COVID-19 (not recorded which). The chain is built from TRBV3-1 (or the pseudogene TRBV3-2) and TRBJ2-2, with a weak D call TRBD2 (5 bases). CDR3 residues: CASSQVREELFF. The DNA of the CDR3 is TGTGCCAGCAGCCAAGTTCGGGAGGAGCTGTTTTTT.